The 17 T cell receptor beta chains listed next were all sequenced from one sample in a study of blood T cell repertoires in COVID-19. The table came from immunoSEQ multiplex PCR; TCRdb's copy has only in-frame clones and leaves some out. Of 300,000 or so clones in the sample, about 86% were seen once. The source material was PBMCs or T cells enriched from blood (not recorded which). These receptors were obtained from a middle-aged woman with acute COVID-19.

The DNA of the CDR3 is TGTGCCAGCAGCCAGACAGGTAGCTCTGGGGCCAACGTCCTGACTTTC. Amino acids: CASSQTGSSGANVLTF. This sequence joins TRBV11-2 and TRBJ2-6, with a weak D call TRBD1 (6 bases). The CDR3 runs to 16 residues. Trimming took off 5 bases at V and 0 bases at J, with 11 bases between the two ends. Germline V gives CDR1 SGHAT, CDR2 FQNNGV.

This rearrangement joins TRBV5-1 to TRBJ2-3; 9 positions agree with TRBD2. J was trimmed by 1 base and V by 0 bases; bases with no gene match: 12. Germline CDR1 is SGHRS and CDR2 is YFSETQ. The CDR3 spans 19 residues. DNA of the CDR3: TGCGCCAGCAGCTTGGACCCCCCTCCGACTAGCGGTCGCACAGATACGCAGTATTTT. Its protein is CASSLDPPPTSGRTDTQYF.

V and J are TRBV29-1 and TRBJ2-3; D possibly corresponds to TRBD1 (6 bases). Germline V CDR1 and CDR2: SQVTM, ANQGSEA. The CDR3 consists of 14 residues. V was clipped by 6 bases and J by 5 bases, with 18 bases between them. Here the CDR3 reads CSVGQGQYIDTQYF. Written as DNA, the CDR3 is TGCAGCGTGGGGCAAGGACAGTATATAGATACGCAGTATTTT.

CDR3: CASSLLPGLNTGELFF. DNA of the CDR3: TGTGCCAGCAGCTTACTGCCAGGCTTGAACACCGGGGAGCTGTTTTTT. The chain has TRBV7-2 and TRBJ2-2; D is ambiguous. V was shortened by 2 bases and J by 1 base, with 11 bases between the two germline ends. Germline values: CDR1 SGHTA, CDR2 FQGNSA. This CDR3 spans 16 amino acids.

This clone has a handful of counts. The CDR3 sequence is CASSLVQGYNEQFF. Written as DNA, the CDR3 is TGTGCCAGCAGCTTAGTACAGGGGTACAATGAGCAGTTCTTC. This rearrangement joins TRBV7-3 to TRBJ2-1, with TRBD1 matching over 7 bases. J was trimmed by 4 bases and V by 2 bases; bases with no gene match: 2. The CDR3 consists of 14 residues. Germline V gene data show CDR1 as SGHTA and CDR2 as FQGTGA.

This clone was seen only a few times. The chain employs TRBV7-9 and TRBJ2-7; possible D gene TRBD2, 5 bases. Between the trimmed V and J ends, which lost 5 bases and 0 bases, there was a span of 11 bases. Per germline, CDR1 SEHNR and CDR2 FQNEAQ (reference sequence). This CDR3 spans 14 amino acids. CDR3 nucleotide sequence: TGTGCCAGCAGCCCCCTCAGCGGCTCCTACGAGCAGTACTTC. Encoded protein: CASSPLSGSYEQYF.

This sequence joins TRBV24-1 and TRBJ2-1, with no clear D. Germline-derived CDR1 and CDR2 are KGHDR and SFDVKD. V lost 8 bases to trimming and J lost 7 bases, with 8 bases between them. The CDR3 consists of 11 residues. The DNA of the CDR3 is TGTGCCACCATCGCCGGGAATGAGCAGTTCTTC. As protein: CATIAGNEQFF.

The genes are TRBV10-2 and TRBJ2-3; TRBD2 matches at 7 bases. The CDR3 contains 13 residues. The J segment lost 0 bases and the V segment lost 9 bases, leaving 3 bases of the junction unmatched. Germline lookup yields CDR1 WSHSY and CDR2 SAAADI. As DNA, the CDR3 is TGCGCCAGGAGCGGGGCTAGCACAGATACGCAGTATTTT. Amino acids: CARSGASTDTQYF.

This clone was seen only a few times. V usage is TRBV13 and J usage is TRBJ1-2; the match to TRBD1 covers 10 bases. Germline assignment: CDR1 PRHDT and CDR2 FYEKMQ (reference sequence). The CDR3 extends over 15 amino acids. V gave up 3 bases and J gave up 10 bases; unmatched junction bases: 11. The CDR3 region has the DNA TGTGCCAGCAGCTTGGGGGGACAGGGGCAGGAAATCTACACCTTC. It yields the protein CASSLGGQGQEIYTF.

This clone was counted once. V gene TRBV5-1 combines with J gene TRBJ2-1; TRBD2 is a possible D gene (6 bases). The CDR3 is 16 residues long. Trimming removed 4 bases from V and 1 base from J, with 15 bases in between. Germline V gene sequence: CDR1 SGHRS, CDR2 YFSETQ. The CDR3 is CASSGSGGSSYNEQFF. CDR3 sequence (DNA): TGCGCCAGCAGCGGGAGCGGAGGGTCATCCTACAATGAGCAGTTCTTC.

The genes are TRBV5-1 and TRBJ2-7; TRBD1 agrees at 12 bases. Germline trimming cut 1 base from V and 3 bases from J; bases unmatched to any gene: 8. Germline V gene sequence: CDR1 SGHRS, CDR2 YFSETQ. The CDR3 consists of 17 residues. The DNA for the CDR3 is TGCGCCAGCAGCTTGATGGGACAGGGGGCCCGTGACTACGAGCAGTACTTC. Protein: CASSLMGQGARDYEQYF. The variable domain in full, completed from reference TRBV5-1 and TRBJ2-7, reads KAGVTQTPRYLIKTRGQQVTLSCSPISGHRSVSWYQQTPGQGLQFLFEYFSETQRNKGNFPGRFSGRQFSNSRSEMNVSTLELGDSALYLCASSLMGQGARDYEQYFGPGTRLTVT.

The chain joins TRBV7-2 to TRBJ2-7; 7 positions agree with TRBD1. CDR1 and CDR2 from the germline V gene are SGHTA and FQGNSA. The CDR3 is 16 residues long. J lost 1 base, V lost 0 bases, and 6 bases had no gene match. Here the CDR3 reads CASSLASGGDSYEQYF. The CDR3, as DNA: TGTGCCAGCAGCTTAGCATCAGGGGGTGATTCCTACGAGCAGTACTTC.

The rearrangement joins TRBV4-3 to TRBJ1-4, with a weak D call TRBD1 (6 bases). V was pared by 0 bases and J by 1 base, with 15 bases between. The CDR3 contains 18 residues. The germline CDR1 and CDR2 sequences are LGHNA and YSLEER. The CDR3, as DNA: TGCGCCAGCAGCCAAGATTCAGGACAGTATAGAACTAATGAAAAACTGTTTTTT. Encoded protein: CASSQDSGQYRTNEKLFF.

The CDR3 loop reads CASSSTGLGIGEQFF. The CDR3 DNA reads TGCGCCAGCAGTTCTACGGGACTCGGGATCGGTGAGCAGTTCTTC. The chain carries TRBV5-1 and TRBJ2-1; TRBD2 might be the D (6 bases). The germline CDR1 and CDR2 sequences are SGHRS and YFSETQ. Trimming pared 5 bases from V and 9 bases from J, leaving 21 bases between. The CDR3 covers 15 residues. The whole variable domain, remainder taken from reference TRBV5-1 and TRBJ2-1, is KAGVTQTPRYLIKTRGQQVTLSCSPISGHRSVSWYQQTPGQGLQFLFEYFSETQRNKGNFPGRFSGRQFSNSRSEMNVSTLELGDSALYLCASSSTGLGIGEQFFGPGTRLTVL.

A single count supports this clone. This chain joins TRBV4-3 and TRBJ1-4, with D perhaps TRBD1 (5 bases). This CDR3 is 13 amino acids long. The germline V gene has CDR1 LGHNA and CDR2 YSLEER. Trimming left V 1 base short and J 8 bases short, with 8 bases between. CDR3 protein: CASSQVTGEKLFF. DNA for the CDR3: TGCGCCAGCAGCCAAGTAACAGGAGAAAAACTGTTTTTT.

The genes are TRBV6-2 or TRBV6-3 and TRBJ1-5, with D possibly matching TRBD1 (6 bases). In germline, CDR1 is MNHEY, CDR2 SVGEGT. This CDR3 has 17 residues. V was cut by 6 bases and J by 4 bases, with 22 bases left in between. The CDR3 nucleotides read TGTGCCAGCAGCCCACAGGGCTTTACAGGGCGGAATCAGCCCCAGCATTTT. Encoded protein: CASSPQGFTGRNQPQHF.

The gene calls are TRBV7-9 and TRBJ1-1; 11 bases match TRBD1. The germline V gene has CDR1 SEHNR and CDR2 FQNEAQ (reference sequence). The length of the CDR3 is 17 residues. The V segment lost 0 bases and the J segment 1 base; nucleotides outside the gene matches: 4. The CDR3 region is CASSLAKGQGANTEAFF. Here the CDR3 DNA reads TGTGCCAGCAGCTTAGCGAAAGGACAGGGGGCGAACACTGAAGCTTTCTTT.